These 11 T cell receptor beta chains share one sample of origin, sequenced in a study of blood T cell repertoires in COVID-19. Here immunoSEQ multiplex PCR was the method, and the copy in TCRdb shows in-frame clones only, minus some. The sample consists of tens of thousands of clones, roughly 76% of them appearing once. What was sequenced was peripheral blood. The receptors were sampled from a woman of 80 years or more with active or convalescent COVID-19.

The V gene is TRBV20-1, the J gene TRBJ2-3, with D hard to call. The ends were cut back, 4 bases at V and 8 bases at J, with 10 bases in the middle. Germline assignment: CDR1 DFQATT and CDR2 SNEGSKA (reference sequence). The CDR3 extends over 11 amino acids. CDR3 bases: TGCAGTGCTACGTCTCTGAGTACGCAGTATTTT. This translates into CSATSLSTQYF.

The chain couples TRBV2 to TRBJ1-2; tentative D call: TRBD1 (6 bases). Looked up from germline, CDR1 is SNHLY and CDR2 is FYNNEI. V lost 2 bases and J 5 bases, leaving 9 bases between the germline ends. This CDR3 region has 13 residues. In nucleotides, the CDR3 is TGTGCCAGCAGTGAAACGACAGGATATGGCTACACCTTC. Translating it yields CASSETTGYGYTF. Variable domain in full (rest from reference TRBV2 and TRBJ1-2): EPEVTQTPSHQVTQMGQEVILRCVPISNHLYFYWYRQILGQKVEFLVSFYNNEISEKSEIFDDQFSVERPDGSNFTLKIRSTKLEDSAMYFCASSETTGYGYTFGSGTRLTVV.

CDR3 nucleotides: TGTGCCAGCTCACCCACGACAGGGGAGAACACTGAAGCTTTCTTT. It yields the protein CASSPTTGENTEAFF. This chain joins TRBV18 and TRBJ1-1; 8 nucleotides line up with TRBD1. The CDR3 runs to 15 residues. Losses at the gene ends were 3 bases for V and 1 base for J; bases not matched to a gene: 4. Germline-derived CDR1 and CDR2 are KGHSH and LQKENI.

This clone has only a few counts. V is TRBV11-3 and J is TRBJ1-2, with TRBD1 as a possible D gene (6 bases). This CDR3 comprises 16 residues. The germline CDR1 and CDR2 sequences are SGHNT and YENEEA. Trimming removed 2 bases from V and 8 bases from J, with 21 bases in between. CDR3 nucleotides: TGTGCCAGCAGCTTACAGAACAGCAGGGGTGAGGGAGGCTACACCTTC. This encodes CASSLQNSRGEGGYTF.

V gene TRBV5-1 combines with J gene TRBJ2-2, with TRBD1 as a possible D gene (6 bases). Trimming took off 4 bases at V and 4 bases at J, with 14 bases between the two ends. The CDR3 runs to 15 residues. CDR1 is SGHRS and CDR2 is YFSETQ in the germline V gene. CDR3 sequence reads: CASSMKQGSTGELFF. The CDR3 region has the DNA TGCGCCAGCAGCATGAAACAGGGTTCCACCGGGGAGCTGTTTTTT.

The rearrangement uses TRBV29-1 and TRBJ2-3; TRBD1 aligns across 8 bases. This CDR3 has 12 amino acids. In germline, CDR1 is SQVTM, CDR2 ANQGSEA. V was pared by 6 bases and J by 4 bases, with 3 bases of the junction left unmatched. CDR3 sequence: CSVRQGSDTQYF. Here the CDR3 DNA reads TGCAGCGTACGACAGGGGTCAGATACGCAGTATTTT.

This clone has just a few counts. The genes are TRBV28 and TRBJ1-5, with D perhaps TRBD1 (5 bases). Germline values: CDR1 MDHEN, CDR2 SYDVKM. V was clipped by 3 bases and J by 0 bases, with 6 bases between them. The CDR3 is 14 amino acids. The CDR3 is CASSFGGSNQPQHF. The DNA for the CDR3 is TGTGCCAGCAGTTTCGGGGGTAGCAATCAGCCCCAGCATTTT.

The sample holds one count of this clone. This chain uses TRBV7-6 with TRBJ2-3; perhaps TRBD2 as D (5 bases). The CDR3 sequence is 16 residues long. The V and J ends lost 1 base and 2 bases respectively, with 13 bases between them. CDR1 is SGHVS and CDR2 is FNYEAQ in the germline V gene. The CDR3 DNA is TGTGCCAGCAGCTTAGAGACCGACGGGAACACAGATACGCAGTATTTT. Translation: CASSLETDGNTDTQYF. The complete variable domain, with remaining parts taken from reference TRBV7-6 and TRBJ2-3, reads GAGVSQSPRYKVTKRGQDVALRCDPISGHVSLYWYRQALGQGPEFLTYFNYEAQQDKSGLPNDRFSAERPEGSISTLTIQRTEQRDSAMYRCASSLETDGNTDTQYFGPGTRLTVL.

The chain links TRBV7-2 to TRBJ1-2; 8 nucleotides line up with TRBD1. Germline V gene lookup returns CDR1 SGHTA and CDR2 FQGNSA. The junction had 5 bases not matched to a gene; V was cut back by 4 bases and J by 7 bases. The CDR3 consists of 13 residues. CDR3 sequence (DNA): TGTGCCAGCAGCTCCCGGACAGGGTTTGGCTACACCTTC. Translated: CASSSRTGFGYTF.

The chain is built from TRBV9 and TRBJ2-2, with a tentative D call TRBD1 (5 bases). Germline loops: CDR1 SGDLS, CDR2 YYNGEE. The CDR3 contains 13 residues. V was clipped by 4 bases and J by 5 bases, with 9 bases between them. Here the CDR3 reads CASSRQITGELFF. In nucleotides, the CDR3 is TGTGCCAGCAGCCGACAGATTACCGGGGAGCTGTTTTTT.

This chain joins TRBV5-1 and TRBJ2-2, with a weak D call TRBD1 (5 bases). Trimming took off 7 bases at V and 1 base at J, with 11 bases between the two ends. Germline loops: CDR1 SGHRS, CDR2 YFSETQ. The CDR3 consists of 14 residues. Written as DNA, the CDR3 is TGCGCCAGCTGCCGACAGAGGAACACCGGGGAGCTGTTTTTT. This gives the protein CASCRQRNTGELFF.